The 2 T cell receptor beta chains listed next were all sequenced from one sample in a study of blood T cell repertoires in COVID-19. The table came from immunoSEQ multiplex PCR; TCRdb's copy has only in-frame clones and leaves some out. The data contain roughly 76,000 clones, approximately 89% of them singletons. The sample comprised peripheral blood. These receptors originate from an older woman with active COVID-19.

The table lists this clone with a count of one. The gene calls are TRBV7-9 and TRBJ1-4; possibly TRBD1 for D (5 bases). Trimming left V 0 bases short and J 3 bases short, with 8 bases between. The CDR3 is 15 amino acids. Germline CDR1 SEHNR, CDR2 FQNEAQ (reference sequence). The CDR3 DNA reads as TGTGCCAGCAGCTTAGCGGTAGGGGCTAATGAAAAACTGTTTTTT. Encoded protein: CASSLAVGANEKLFF.

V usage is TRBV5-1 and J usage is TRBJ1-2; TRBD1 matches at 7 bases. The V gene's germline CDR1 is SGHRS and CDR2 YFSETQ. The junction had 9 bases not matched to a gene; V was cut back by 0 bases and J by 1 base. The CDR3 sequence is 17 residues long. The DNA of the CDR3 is TGCGCCAGCAGCTTGGGTGACAGGGCCAGGCGTAACTATGGCTACACCTTC. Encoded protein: CASSLGDRARRNYGYTF.